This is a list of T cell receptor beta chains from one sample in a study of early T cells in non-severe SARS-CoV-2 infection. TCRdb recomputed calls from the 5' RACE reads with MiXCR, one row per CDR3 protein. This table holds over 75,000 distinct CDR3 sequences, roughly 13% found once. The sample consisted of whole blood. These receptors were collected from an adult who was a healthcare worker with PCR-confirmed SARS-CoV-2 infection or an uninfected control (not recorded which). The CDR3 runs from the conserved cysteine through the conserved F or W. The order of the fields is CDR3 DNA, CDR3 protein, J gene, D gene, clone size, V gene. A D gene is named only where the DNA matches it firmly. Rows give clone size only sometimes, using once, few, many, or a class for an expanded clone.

DNA: TGCAGCGTTGTAGGGGGCATAACAGATACGCAGTATTTT
CDR3: CSVVGGITDTQYF
J: TRBJ2-3
D: TRBD1
size: many
V: TRBV29-1

DNA: TGTGCCAGCAGTCCCGGGGGGGGGCAAGAGACCCAGTACTTC
CDR3: CASSPGGGQETQYF
J: TRBJ2-5
D: TRBD2
size: few
V: TRBV2

DNA: TGTGCCAGCAGTTACTCGGCAGGCCTCACTGAAGCTTTCTTT
CDR3: CASSYSAGLTEAFF
J: TRBJ1-1
D: -
size: -
V: TRBV6-5

DNA: TGTGCCAGCAGCCCCTGGAGGGGGTCCACAGATACGCAGTATTTT
CDR3: CASSPWRGSTDTQYF
J: TRBJ2-3
D: -
size: -
V: TRBV6-6

DNA: TGTGCCAGCAGTATACAGGGGAACACTGAAGCTTTCTTT
CDR3: CASSIQGNTEAFF
J: TRBJ1-1
D: -
size: -
V: TRBV2

DNA: TGCAGCGTGGGAGGGACTACCAATACGCAGTATTTT
CDR3: CSVGGTTNTQYF
J: TRBJ2-3
D: TRBD2
size: -
V: TRBV29-1

DNA: TGCGCCAGCAGCCAATCCGAGGGGTTCACAGATACGCAGTATTTT
CDR3: CASSQSEGFTDTQYF
J: TRBJ2-3
D: -
size: -
V: TRBV4-1

DNA: TGTGCTAGCAGCCCCGGTTGGGGGCAGAACTATGGCTACACCTTC
CDR3: CASSPGWGQNYGYTF
J: TRBJ1-2
D: -
size: few
V: TRBV7-7

DNA: TGCAGTGCTAGACTACAAGCCTACGAGCAGTACTTC
CDR3: CSARLQAYEQYF
J: TRBJ2-7
D: -
size: -
V: TRBV20-1

DNA: TGTGCCAGCATCCGACTAGCGGGGGTCGACAATGAGCAGTTCTTC
CDR3: CASIRLAGVDNEQFF
J: TRBJ2-1
D: TRBD2
size: -
V: TRBV2

DNA: TGTGCCAGCAGCCCCAGGGGTTCAGAGACCCAGTACTTC
CDR3: CASSPRGSETQYF
J: TRBJ2-5
D: -
size: many
V: TRBV13

DNA: TGCGCCAGCAGCCATGTACAGGCCCACTCTGGAAACACCATATATTTT
CDR3: CASSHVQAHSGNTIYF
J: TRBJ1-3
D: -
size: many
V: TRBV4-3

DNA: TGTGCCAGCAGCTTAACAGGGGGGAATGAGCAGTTCTTC
CDR3: CASSLTGGNEQFF
J: TRBJ2-1
D: TRBD1
size: many
V: TRBV11-2

DNA: TGTGCCTGTGGACAGGACCTCAATCAGCCCCAGCATTTT
CDR3: CACGQDLNQPQHF
J: TRBJ1-5
D: TRBD1
size: -
V: TRBV7-8

DNA: TGCAGCGTTGAAAGGGGGTTCCGGGAGACCCAGTACTTC
CDR3: CSVERGFRETQYF
J: TRBJ2-5
D: -
size: -
V: TRBV29-1

DNA: TGCAGCGTTGACTGGGGGGTGGATGAGCAGTTCTTC
CDR3: CSVDWGVDEQFF
J: TRBJ2-1
D: -
size: many
V: TRBV29-1

DNA: TGTGCCAGCAGTGACGGGGGGGCCTATGGCTACACCTTC
CDR3: CASSDGGAYGYTF
J: TRBJ1-2
D: -
size: few
V: TRBV2

DNA: TGCAGTGCTACCACCCCAGCGGGGGCCTACAATGAGCAGTTCTTC
CDR3: CSATTPAGAYNEQFF
J: TRBJ2-1
D: TRBD2
size: many
V: TRBV20-1

DNA: TGCAGCGTTTCCAGAGACAGAAACACTGAAGCTTTCTTT
CDR3: CSVSRDRNTEAFF
J: TRBJ1-1
D: -
size: many
V: TRBV29-1

DNA: TGTGCCAGCTCAGAGATGGGTGTCGCCTATAATTCACCCCTCCACTTT
CDR3: CASSEMGVAYNSPLHF
J: TRBJ1-6
D: -
size: many
V: TRBV18

DNA: TGCAGCGTAGGGGGGAAAGATCAGCCCCAGCATTTT
CDR3: CSVGGKDQPQHF
J: TRBJ1-5
D: -
size: few
V: TRBV29-1

DNA: TGTGCCACCGCCCGACAGGGATTTTCTGAAGCTTTCTTT
CDR3: CATARQGFSEAFF
J: TRBJ1-1
D: TRBD1
size: many
V: TRBV12-3/TRBV12-4

DNA: TGCGCCAGCAGCTTGGGAGCCCCAGGGGATGAGCAGTTCTTC
CDR3: CASSLGAPGDEQFF
J: TRBJ2-1
D: -
size: many
V: TRBV5-1

DNA: TGTGCCAGCAGTGGCGGAATCCCGGGTCGGACCCAGTACTTC
CDR3: CASSGGIPGRTQYF
J: TRBJ2-5
D: -
size: many
V: TRBV12-3/TRBV12-4

DNA: TGTGTCAGCACCAAAGATCCACCGACAGTCGCCTACGAGCAGTACTTC
CDR3: CVSTKDPPTVAYEQYF
J: TRBJ2-7
D: -
size: few
V: TRBV11-1

DNA: TGCAGTGCTGACAGGGAAGAGAACACCGGGGAGCTGTTTTTT
CDR3: CSADREENTGELFF
J: TRBJ2-2
D: TRBD1
size: many
V: TRBV20-1

DNA: TGTGCCAGCAGCCAAGATCGGGGGGCCCCAGAGACCCAGTACTTC
CDR3: CASSQDRGAPETQYF
J: TRBJ2-5
D: -
size: many
V: TRBV3-1

DNA: TGTGCCAGCAGCTTGGGAGGCCCGCGTCTAGCGGGGTACAATGAGCAGTTCTTC
CDR3: CASSLGGPRLAGYNEQFF
J: TRBJ2-1
D: TRBD2
size: few
V: TRBV5-6

DNA: TGCAGTGCCCCTGAGGGGCGAGGGGAAAAACTGTTTTTT
CDR3: CSAPEGRGEKLFF
J: TRBJ1-4
D: -
size: -
V: TRBV20-1

DNA: TGTGCCAGCAGTTTCTCTACCGCTAACACTGAAGCTTTCTTT
CDR3: CASSFSTANTEAFF
J: TRBJ1-1
D: -
size: few
V: TRBV28

DNA: TGTGCCAGCAGTTACTCGGGGACGGCTTTCTTT
CDR3: CASSYSGTAFF
J: TRBJ1-1
D: -
size: -
V: TRBV6-5

DNA: TGTGCCAGCAGTGAAACAGGGGAATATGCTAGTCAGCCCCAGCATTTT
CDR3: CASSETGEYASQPQHF
J: TRBJ1-5
D: TRBD1
size: many
V: TRBV2

DNA: TGTGCCACCAGCACCCGGCCGACATACAATGAGCAGTTCTTC
CDR3: CATSTRPTYNEQFF
J: TRBJ2-1
D: -
size: many
V: TRBV15

DNA: TGTGCCAGCAGCTTATCCGGGGGAATGAACACTGAAGCTTTCTTT
CDR3: CASSLSGGMNTEAFF
J: TRBJ1-1
D: -
size: -
V: TRBV7-6

DNA: TGTGCCAGCAGCTTTAACAGGGGCGAACCCCTCCACTTT
CDR3: CASSFNRGEPLHF
J: TRBJ1-6
D: TRBD1
size: few
V: TRBV7-2

DNA: TGTGCCAGCAGCTTAGGGGCCGGGACAGAGACCTACGAGCAGTACTTC
CDR3: CASSLGAGTETYEQYF
J: TRBJ2-7
D: TRBD1
size: -
V: TRBV7-9

DNA: TGCGCCAGCAGTGGTCGAAGGGGGGACATCACTGAAGCTTTCTTT
CDR3: CASSGRRGDITEAFF
J: TRBJ1-1
D: -
size: many
V: TRBV10-2

DNA: TGTGCCAGTAGTCCGGGACAGGGTGGCAATCAGCCCCAGCATTTT
CDR3: CASSPGQGGNQPQHF
J: TRBJ1-5
D: TRBD1
size: many
V: TRBV19